The clone carrying this T cell receptor (beta chain) was found a few times. Its antigen is currently unknown. A 10-nucleotide random UMI tagged transcripts in template-switch 5'RACE cDNA synthesis. TCRdb re-analysed the 5' RACE reads in MiXCR, keeping a single row per CDR3 protein. The sample lists fewer than 55,000 distinct CDR3 sequences; 9% to 10% were seen once. The source of the sample is a study of neurological immune-mediated disorders. Germline V gene sequence: CDR1 LGHNA, CDR2 YNFKEQ. The CDR3 spans 18 residues. V was pared by 5 bases and J by 0 bases, with 5 bases of the junction left unmatched. Time point noted: longitudinal time-point 1 (baseline). Whole-study findings and limits: Multiple sclerosis patients had less TCR clonal expansion than even healthy controls, unlike HTLV-1-associated myelopathy.

The chain has TRBV4-2 and TRBJ2-4; 15 nucleotides agree with TRBD2. The TCR originated in a woman aged 40 to 55 in good health. Source material: PBMCs. The CDR3 DNA sequence: TGTGCCAGCAGCGGGGGACTAGCGGGGGGACTAGCCAAAAACATTCAGTACTTC. Protein sequence: CASSGGLAGGLAKNIQYF.